This is a list of T cell receptor beta chains from one sample in a study of T cells in severe cutaneous drug reactions. Following a re-call of the multiplex PCR reads, TCRdb has one entry per CDR3 protein and lacks DNA. The sample totals roughly 9,000 distinct CDR3 sequences; its top ten clones hold around 26%. Material: cells from a skin blister. The receptor source for this set is a human donor with a severe cutaneous adverse drug reaction. Each CDR3 is given with its conserved first and last residue. Some rows have no size entry. The others give once, few or many, or a class for an expanded clone.

>TRBJ1-1|-|TRBV4-1
CASSPLQGADYRAFF
>TRBJ2-7|-|TRBV6-5
CASNSPGQTNYEQYF
>TRBJ2-7|-|TRBV27
CASSFELAGVNEQYF
>TRBJ2-2|-|TRBV27
CASSSHVAANTGELFF
>TRBJ2-7|-|TRBV29-1
CSGRTTYEQYF
>TRBJ1-6|-|TRBV30
CAWSDRENSPLHF
>TRBJ1-1|-|TRBV18
CASSSMDLLAFF
>TRBJ1-1|-|TRBV5-1
CASSLDSQLNTEAFF
>TRBJ2-7|-|TRBV29-1
CSVVLGSYEQYF
>TRBJ2-7|-|TRBV13
CASSRGPTAPNEQYF
>TRBJ1-3|-|TRBV29-1
CSVQISGNTIYF
>TRBJ2-2|-|TRBV6-2/TRBV6-3
CASSFSLADNTGELFF
>TRBJ1-1|medium-sized|TRBV18
CASSPGTEAFF
>TRBJ2-3|-|TRBV7-9
CASSPLTLTSTDTQYF
>TRBJ2-3|-|TRBV4-3
CASSQDRGSITDTQYF
>TRBJ2-1|-|TRBV27
CASSQPGLLGQFF
>TRBJ1-2|-|TRBV6-5
CASSYWAGGNYGYTF
>TRBJ2-1|-|TRBV11-3
CASSKGTSGIYNEQFF
>TRBJ1-5|-|TRBV28
CASSLRQGYQPQHF
>TRBJ2-7|-|TRBV27
CASSFSQGHEQYF